One and the same sample provided the 3 T cell receptor beta chains below, sequenced in a study of high-grade serous ovarian cancer treatment subgroups. Here immunoSEQ multiplex PCR was the method, and the copy in TCRdb shows in-frame clones only, minus some. The sample lists 3,600 or so clones, 65% to 85% seen once, with approximately 8% in the top ten. The tumor samples were collected prior to definitive surgery or chemotherapy. Sequencing was carried out using tumor tissue. Receptor source: a human donor with high-grade serous ovarian cancer.

This clone appeared a few times. The CDR3 is CASSEYPTGGNDQPQHF. The DNA for the CDR3 is TGTGCCAGCAGTGAATACCCCACTGGGGGGAACGATCAGCCCCAGCATTTT. This chain links TRBV2 with TRBJ1-5, with a tentative D call TRBD1 (5 bases). Germline CDR1 and CDR2: SNHLY and FYNNEI. Between the trimmed V and J ends, which lost 2 bases and 5 bases, there was a span of 19 bases. This CDR3 region has 17 residues. Together with reference TRBV2 and TRBJ1-5, the CDR3 gives the full variable domain: EPEVTQTPSHQVTQMGQEVILRCVPISNHLYFYWYRQILGQKVEFLVSFYNNEISEKSEIFDDQFSVERPDGSNFTLKIRSTKLEDSAMYFCASSEYPTGGNDQPQHFGDGTRLSIL.

The CDR3 DNA is TGTGCCAGCAGGACGAAGCTTGGGCTTCACGAGCAGTACTTC. Translated, it gives CASRTKLGLHEQYF. The chain employs TRBV6-6 and TRBJ2-7; D remains unclear. The V gene lost 6 bases and the J gene lost 5 bases, with 17 bases spanning the gap. Germline loops: CDR1 MNHNY, CDR2 SVGAGI (reference sequence). The CDR3 sequence is 14 residues long.

This clone was detected only once. The CDR3 coding sequence is TGTGCCAGCAGTTACGGGACCCTGGCTGGGGCCAACGTCCTGACTTTC. Its translation is CASSYGTLAGANVLTF. The chain employs TRBV6-5 and TRBJ2-6, with D tentatively TRBD1 or TRBD2 (5 bases each). Trimming stripped 2 bases from V and 2 bases from J, with 10 bases between. There are 16 residues in the CDR3. Germline CDR1 and CDR2: MNHEY and SVGAGI.